The 22 T cell receptor beta chains below come from one sample, sequenced in a study of glioma-infiltrating T cells after dendritic cell vaccination. The protocol was immunoSEQ multiplex PCR, while the TCRdb copy is restricted to in-frame clones and leaves out a portion. Of 95,000 to 110,000 clones in the sample, roughly four fifths were seen once. This sample comprised blood, obtained before dendritic cell vaccination. Receptors originate from a human donor with glioblastoma.

This rearrangement joins TRBV5-1 to TRBJ1-2; D unclear. Germline V lookup: CDR1 SGHRS, CDR2 YFSETQ. The CDR3 runs to 15 residues. The V gene lost 0 bases and the J gene lost 4 bases, with 13 bases spanning the gap. CDR3 in amino acids: CASSLDSPSLYGYTF. CDR3 DNA sequence: TGCGCCAGCAGCTTGGATTCCCCATCACTCTATGGCTACACCTTC. The full variable domain, with the rest looked up from reference TRBV5-1 and TRBJ1-2, is KAGVTQTPRYLIKTRGQQVTLSCSPISGHRSVSWYQQTPGQGLQFLFEYFSETQRNKGNFPGRFSGRQFSNSRSEMNVSTLELGDSALYLCASSLDSPSLYGYTFGSGTRLTVV.

This clone has a count of ten or more. The V call is TRBV7-9, the J call TRBJ1-3; the D is unclear. This CDR3 comprises 15 residues. V gave up 1 base and J gave up 4 bases, with 11 bases separating them. Germline V gene sequence: CDR1 SEHNR, CDR2 FQNEAQ (reference sequence). The CDR3 DNA reads as TGTGCCAGCAGCTTAGGCAGGCTGGGCGGAAACACCATATATTTT. Translation gives CASSLGRLGGNTIYF.

This chain joins TRBV10-2 and TRBJ1-1; TRBD1 matches 7 bases. The CDR3 has 14 residues. V trimming: 5 bases; J trimming: 0 bases; junction bases outside the gene matches: 3. Germline CDR1 is WSHSY and CDR2 is SAAADI. DNA of the CDR3: TGCGCCAGCAGTAAAGGGGGCGTGAACACTGAAGCTTTCTTT. It translates to CASSKGGVNTEAFF.

V usage is TRBV10-3 and J usage is TRBJ2-6; TRBD1 agrees at 11 bases. The CDR3 is 17 residues long. Looked up from germline, CDR1 is ENHRY and CDR2 is SYGVKD. V trimming: 8 bases; J trimming: 3 bases; junction bases outside the gene matches: 9. CDR3 in DNA: TGTGCCATCCAGTCCGGGACAGGGGGATTTGGGGCCAACGTCCTGACTTTC. It translates to CAIQSGTGGFGANVLTF.

The CDR3 nucleotides are TGCGCCAGCAGCCAAGAAGGGGTGACTAGCGGGGGGGAGTTCTTC. Amino acids: CASSQEGVTSGGEFF. This chain links TRBV4-1 with TRBJ2-1; 14 bases fit TRBD2. The CDR3 runs 15 residues. From germline, CDR1 is MGHRA and CDR2 YSYEKL. With 0 bases clipped from V and 14 bases from J, the junction kept 6 bases outside the gene matches.

The chain is built from TRBV6-1 and TRBJ2-5, with TRBD1 identical over 7 bases. CDR1 and CDR2 (germline): MNHNS, SASEGT. The CDR3 is made up of 14 amino acids. The V segment lost 6 bases and the J segment 1 base; nucleotides outside the gene matches: 5. The CDR3 loop is CASSLTGAQETQYF. The DNA of the CDR3 is TGTGCCAGCAGCCTAACAGGGGCCCAAGAGACCCAGTACTTC.

The V gene is TRBV27, the J gene TRBJ1-1; maybe TRBD1 (6 bases). The CDR3 consists of 15 residues. Trimming removed 7 bases at V and 4 bases at J, with 19 bases between. Germline CDR1 reads MNHEY; CDR2 reads SMNVEV (reference sequence). The CDR3 region is CASKNRGGAGTEAFF. The DNA of the CDR3 is TGTGCCAGCAAGAATCGGGGGGGCGCGGGCACTGAAGCTTTCTTT.

Here the CDR3 reads CASSPGDSNQPQHF. CDR3 sequence (DNA): TGCGCCAGCAGCCCGGGGGACAGCAATCAGCCCCAGCATTTT. This rearrangement joins TRBV10-1 to TRBJ1-5; D perhaps matches TRBD1 (5 bases). Trimming took 6 bases from V and 1 from J, leaving 10 bases between them. Germline CDR1 WNHNN, CDR2 SYGVQD (reference sequence). The CDR3 loop spans 14 amino acids.

The chain combines TRBV13 with TRBJ2-5; TRBD2 agrees at 14 bases. Per germline, CDR1 PRHDT and CDR2 FYEKMQ (reference sequence). The CDR3 runs 16 residues. V was clipped by 5 bases and J by 1 base; unmatched bases: 3. CDR3 amino acids: CASSQGLAGGQETQYF. CDR3 nucleotides: TGTGCCAGCAGCCAAGGACTAGCGGGGGGCCAAGAGACCCAGTACTTC.

The chain carries TRBV2 and TRBJ1-6, with a possible D match to TRBD1 (5 bases). Germline loops: CDR1 SNHLY, CDR2 FYNNEI. This CDR3 region has 13 residues. V lost 11 bases to trimming and J lost 5 bases, with 13 bases between them. As DNA, the CDR3 is TGTGCCTCCCGGGACTTAAATAATTCACCCCTCCACTTT. Residues: CASRDLNNSPLHF.

Comment on this clone: Other DNA sequences in the sample encode the same CDR3. The chain has TRBV7-8 and TRBJ2-5, with D unclear. CDR1 and CDR2 (germline): SGHVS, FQNEAQ. The V end lost 5 bases, the J end lost 0 bases, and 4 bases lay between the germline ends. This CDR3 region has 12 residues. The CDR3 here is CASSQYQETQYF. Written as DNA, the CDR3 is TGTGCCAGCAGCCAGTACCAAGAGACCCAGTACTTC.

The chain recombines TRBV11-3 with TRBJ2-2; D is possibly TRBD2 (6 bases). The germline gives CDR1 SGHNT, CDR2 YENEEA. The CDR3 has 13 residues. V lost 8 bases to trimming and J lost 8 bases, with 15 bases between them. CDR3 loop: CASGWGGWGELFF. The CDR3 region has the DNA TGTGCCAGCGGTTGGGGAGGATGGGGGGAGCTGTTTTTT. Full variable domain (rest looked up from reference TRBV11-3 and TRBJ2-2): EAGVVQSPRYKIIEKKQPVAFWCNPISGHNTLYWYLQNLGQGPELLIRYENEEAVDDSQLPKDRFSAERLKGVDSTLKIQPAELGDSAVYLCASGWGGWGELFFGEGSRLTVL.

The genes are TRBV29-1 and TRBJ2-5; 7 positions match TRBD1. The V gene's germline CDR1 is SQVTM and CDR2 ANQGSEA. J gave up 3 bases and V 6 bases, and 7 bases lay outside the gene matches. The CDR3 runs 13 residues. DNA of the CDR3: TGCAGCGTCGAGGGACAGAATAAAGAGACCCAGTACTTC. The encoded protein is CSVEGQNKETQYF.

The genes are TRBV29-1 and TRBJ2-2; D gene uncertain. Deletions cut 6 bases from V and 5 bases from J, with 13 bases between. The germline gives CDR1 SQVTM, CDR2 ANQGSEA. This CDR3 region has 13 residues. CDR3 residues: CSVSSPGTGELFF. DNA for the CDR3: TGCAGCGTGAGTTCGCCGGGTACCGGGGAGCTGTTTTTT.

The rearrangement uses TRBV11-3 and TRBJ2-1; D not resolved. The CDR3 is 13 amino acids. The V and J ends lost 1 base and 6 bases respectively, with 7 bases between them. From germline, CDR1 is SGHNT and CDR2 YENEEA. This CDR3 reads CASSLGRINEQFF. CDR3 DNA: TGTGCCAGCAGCTTAGGGCGGATCAATGAGCAGTTCTTC.

The rearrangement uses TRBV6-5 and TRBJ2-1; no definite D call. The CDR3 runs 14 residues. The V and J ends lost 6 bases and 7 bases respectively, with 16 bases between them. The germline V gene encodes CDR1 MNHEY and CDR2 SVGAGI. CDR3 amino acids: CASRLRPTVNEQFF. CDR3 DNA sequence: TGTGCCAGCAGACTACGGCCCACCGTGAATGAGCAGTTCTTC.

V usage is TRBV7-8 and J usage is TRBJ2-4; D not certain. V gave up 4 bases and J gave up 0 bases, with 16 bases separating them. This CDR3 has 17 amino acids. Germline V lookup: CDR1 SGHVS, CDR2 FQNEAQ. CDR3 nucleotide sequence: TGTGCCAGCAGCTCACCCCGACAAGCTCTAGCCAAAAACATTCAGTACTTC. Its translation is CASSSPRQALAKNIQYF.

The chain employs TRBV4-3 and TRBJ2-3; 12 bases map to TRBD1. This CDR3 is 16 amino acids long. The J segment lost 2 bases and the V segment lost 4 bases, leaving 4 bases of the junction unmatched. CDR1 is LGHNA, CDR2 YSLEER, per germline. This chain's CDR3 is CASSPGQGANTDTQYF. The CDR3 coding sequence is TGCGCCAGCAGCCCGGGACAGGGGGCGAACACAGATACGCAGTATTTT.

The V gene is TRBV5-1, the J gene TRBJ1-1; D ambiguous. V gave up 4 bases and J gave up 1 base, with 8 bases separating them. CDR1 is SGHRS, CDR2 YFSETQ, per germline. The CDR3 has 13 residues. This CDR3 is CASSAIENTEAFF. In nucleotides, the CDR3 is TGCGCCAGCAGCGCGATCGAGAACACTGAAGCTTTCTTT.

V is TRBV11-3 and J is TRBJ2-5; tentatively, D is TRBD1 (7 bases). Per germline, CDR1 SGHNT and CDR2 YENEEA. V was pared by 5 bases and J by 4 bases, with 17 bases between. The CDR3 spans 15 residues. The CDR3 loop reads CASSPPTGRGETQYF. The CDR3 DNA reads as TGTGCCAGCAGCCCCCCGACAGGGCGGGGAGAGACCCAGTACTTC.

This chain uses TRBV11-2 with TRBJ1-3; D is possibly TRBD1 (5 bases). This CDR3 spans 15 amino acids. Trimming pared 4 bases from V and 0 bases from J, leaving 10 bases between. Germline V CDR1 and CDR2: SGHAT, FQNNGV. The CDR3 DNA is TGTGCCAGCAGCTCGCCGACAGCCTCTGGAAACACCATATATTTT. This encodes CASSSPTASGNTIYF.

The CDR3 sequence is CAWSPGTGGEKLFF. CDR3 DNA sequence: TGTGCCTGGAGTCCCGGCACAGGGGGCGAAAAACTGTTTTTT. This chain connects TRBV30 to TRBJ1-4, with TRBD1 matching 9 bases. Trimming at V came to 2 bases and at J to 8 bases, leaving 6 bases not matched to a gene. The CDR3 covers 14 residues. CDR1 is GTSNPN and CDR2 is SVGIG in the germline V gene (reference sequence).